The 14 T cell receptor beta chains below all came from one sample that was sequenced in a study of cytomegalovirus exposure and HLA in healthy donors. 13 Jbeta primers and 60 Vbeta primers were used for the PCR. Profiled with immunoSEQ multiplex PCR; TCRdb holds only in-frame clones, not every one. The sample shows about 160,000 clones, around 83% of them seen only once. The sequenced material came from PBMCs. The origin of the receptors is a man aged 18 to 35 in good health and CMV-seropositive.

The chain is built from TRBV11-2 and TRBJ1-2; a possible D gene is TRBD1 (5 bases). V dropped 1 base and J dropped 4 bases, with 7 bases sitting between them. Germline V lookup: CDR1 SGHAT, CDR2 FQNNGV. The CDR3 is 13 amino acids. The CDR3 is CASSLGQTYGYTF. The CDR3 nucleotides are TGTGCCAGCAGCTTAGGACAGACCTATGGCTACACCTTC.

In the case of this clone: Different DNA sequences within this sample yield the same CDR3. V usage is TRBV30 and J usage is TRBJ1-1, with D unclear. The V end was cut by 0 bases, the J end by 0 bases, with 5 bases between. The germline CDR1 and CDR2 sequences are GTSNPN and SVGIG (reference sequence). This CDR3 region has 13 residues. CDR3 residues: CAWSVQVNTEAFF. The CDR3, as DNA: TGTGCCTGGAGTGTACAAGTGAACACTGAAGCTTTCTTT. Drawing the rest from reference TRBV30 and TRBJ1-1, the complete variable domain is SQTIHQWPATLVQPVGSPLSLECTVEGTSNPNLYWYRQAAGRGLQLLFYSVGIGQISSEVPQNLSASRPQDRQFILSSKKLLLSDSGFYLCAWSVQVNTEAFFGQGTRLTVV.

The chain is built from TRBV19 and TRBJ2-3, with TRBD2 matching over 7 bases. Germline values: CDR1 LNHDA, CDR2 SQIVND (reference sequence). J lost 4 bases, V lost 4 bases, and 5 bases had no gene match. The CDR3 contains 14 residues. CDR3 protein: CASSNGLVPDTQYF. DNA of the CDR3: TGTGCCAGTAGTAACGGACTAGTACCAGATACGCAGTATTTT. The whole variable domain, remainder taken from reference TRBV19 and TRBJ2-3, is DGGITQSPKYLFRKEGQNVTLSCEQNLNHDAMYWYRQDPGQGLRLIYYSQIVNDFQKGDIAEGYSVSREKKESFPLTVTSAQKNPTAFYLCASSNGLVPDTQYFGPGTRLTVL.

This chain joins TRBV6-6 and TRBJ1-4; TRBD1 agrees at 7 bases. This CDR3 has 12 residues. Per germline, CDR1 MNHNY and CDR2 SVGAGI (reference sequence). V shed 5 bases, J shed 8 bases, and the junction held 2 bases outside the gene matches. CDR3 DNA sequence: TGTGCCAGCAGTATACAGGGGGAAAAACTGTTTTTT. Translation gives CASSIQGEKLFF.

This chain uses TRBV4-3 with TRBJ2-3; 7 bases align to TRBD2. CDR1 and CDR2 from the germline V gene are LGHNA and YSLEER. This CDR3 spans 17 amino acids. Trimming cost V 1 base and J 2 bases; bases outside gene matches: 9. The CDR3: CASSQAFSGAFTDTQYF. DNA of the CDR3: TGCGCCAGCAGCCAAGCCTTCAGCGGGGCCTTCACAGATACGCAGTATTTT.

This clone occurred once. The chain has TRBV6-5 and TRBJ1-1; no firm D call. CDR1 is MNHEY and CDR2 is SVGAGI in the germline V gene. The V end lost 2 bases, the J end lost 5 bases, and 12 bases lay between the germline ends. CDR3 length equals 14 residues. In DNA form, the CDR3 reads TGTGCCAGCAGTTACGAGGGCAGATGGACTGAAGCTTTCTTT. Amino acid sequence: CASSYEGRWTEAFF.

The chain combines TRBV7-9 with TRBJ1-1, with TRBD1 as a possible D gene (5 bases). Germline V gene data show CDR1 as SEHNR and CDR2 as FQNEAQ (reference sequence). There are 13 residues in the CDR3. V lost 1 base, J lost 11 bases, and 14 bases lay in between. The CDR3 DNA sequence: TGTGCCAGCAGCTTAGGGGGGGGGTTTGTGGCTTTCTTT. Protein product: CASSLGGGFVAFF.

The V and J genes are TRBV19 and TRBJ2-3, with D uncertain. The V end lost 3 bases, the J end lost 4 bases, and 2 bases lay between the germline ends. Germline CDR1 is LNHDA and CDR2 is SQIVND (reference sequence). The CDR3 spans 11 residues. Here the CDR3 reads CASSIADTQYF. CDR3 bases: TGTGCCAGTAGTATCGCAGATACGCAGTATTTT.

The gene calls are TRBV5-1 and TRBJ1-1; 7 bases match TRBD1. V shed 4 bases, J shed 5 bases, and the junction held 11 bases outside the gene matches. The CDR3 contains 15 residues. CDR1 and CDR2 (germline): SGHRS, YFSETQ. The CDR3 bases are TGCGCCAGCAGCGGACTTACAGGGGTGAGGACTGAAGCTTTCTTT. Protein sequence: CASSGLTGVRTEAFF.

The gene calls are TRBV5-6 and TRBJ2-1; possible D gene TRBD1, 6 bases. The CDR3 covers 13 residues. Deletions cut 4 bases from V and 4 bases from J, with 9 bases between. Germline V CDR1 and CDR2: SGHDT, YYEEEE. In DNA form, the CDR3 reads TGTGCCAGCAGCCTCGGACAGTACAATGAGCAGTTCTTC. Translating it yields CASSLGQYNEQFF.

The V and J genes are TRBV5-4 and TRBJ2-4; the match to TRBD2 covers 8 bases. Germline V CDR1 and CDR2: SGHNT, YYREEE (reference sequence). V gave up 0 bases and J gave up 7 bases; unmatched junction bases: 12. This CDR3 region has 17 residues. CDR3 in amino acids: CASSLVDSGASRNIQYF. As DNA, the CDR3 is TGTGCCAGCAGCTTGGTGGATAGCGGGGCGTCAAGGAACATTCAGTACTTC.

V gene TRBV5-1 combines with J gene TRBJ1-2; no firm D call. V lost 0 bases and J lost 1, with 7 bases in between. Looked up from germline, CDR1 is SGHRS and CDR2 is YFSETQ. The CDR3 consists of 14 residues. The CDR3 DNA is TGCGCCAGCAGCTTGGATACGGTTAACTATGGCTACACCTTC. Translated, it gives CASSLDTVNYGYTF.

The gene calls are TRBV7-9 and TRBJ1-2; D is unclear. CDR3 length equals 13 residues. Looked up from germline, CDR1 is SEHNR and CDR2 is FQNEAQ (reference sequence). With 5 bases removed from V and 3 bases from J, the gap between germline ends came to 10 bases. CDR3 nucleotide sequence: TGTGCCAGCAGCGCAGGAATACACTATGGCTACACCTTC. This sequence encodes CASSAGIHYGYTF.

CDR3 in amino acids: CASSHIGANTEAFF. Here the CDR3 DNA reads TGTGCCAGCAGCCACATAGGGGCGAACACTGAAGCTTTCTTT. This chain links TRBV14 with TRBJ1-1; TRBD1 is a possible D gene (5 bases). Germline V gene sequence: CDR1 SGHDN, CDR2 FVKESK. This CDR3 region has 14 residues. Trimming took 3 bases from V and 1 from J, leaving 9 bases between them.